This entry is about one T cell receptor beta chain. The antigen is not known. Produced via immunoSEQ multiplex PCR; TCRdb's table is partial and in-frame only. The table lists nearly 20,000 clones, approximately 80% of them singletons. The data are from a study of T cell clonotyping in hematopoietic cell transplantation. Germline V lookup: CDR1 ENHRY, CDR2 SYGVKD. This CDR3 contains 13 residues. Broader study findings: Recipient TCR diversity dropped after transplant; expanded clonotypes rose from day 30 to 180.

This TCR was recovered from a man in his sixties in good health. Some clones in this sample may be carry-over from other donors' samples. Source material: peripheral blood mononuclear cells. The genes are TRBV10-3 and TRBJ2-7; 9 bases map to TRBD2. CDR3 amino acids: CAVSSGTNYEQYF. In nucleotides, the CDR3 is TGTGCTGTGTCTAGCGGGACCAACTACGAGCAGTACTTC.